This T cell receptor (beta chain) was profiled in a study of blood T cell repertoires in COVID-19. On the study more broadly: Sources were T cells, B-cell-depleted T cells, or PBMCs; the material itself was cDNA or gDNA.

In the study's own analysis: Nucleated cell counts were estimated from reference gene primer amplification. Sequenced by immunoSEQ multiplex PCR; TCRdb stores in-frame clones only, minus some. V and J calls plus clone size are reproduced from that table; the DNA served to infer D and trimming. The table lists about 250,000 clones, over 65% of them singletons. The CDR3 runs 15 residues. Trimming stripped 7 bases from V and 9 bases from J, with 24 bases between. From germline, CDR1 is ENHRY and CDR2 SYGVKD. This receptor was taken from a woman older than 75 with acute or convalescent COVID-19. The chain carries TRBV10-3 and TRBJ1-2; tentative D call: TRBD1 (5 bases). Input material: peripheral blood. CDR3 region: CAIMGLQDTVQSYTF. Here the CDR3 DNA reads TGTGCCATCATGGGGTTGCAGGACACCGTCCAAAGCTACACCTTC.